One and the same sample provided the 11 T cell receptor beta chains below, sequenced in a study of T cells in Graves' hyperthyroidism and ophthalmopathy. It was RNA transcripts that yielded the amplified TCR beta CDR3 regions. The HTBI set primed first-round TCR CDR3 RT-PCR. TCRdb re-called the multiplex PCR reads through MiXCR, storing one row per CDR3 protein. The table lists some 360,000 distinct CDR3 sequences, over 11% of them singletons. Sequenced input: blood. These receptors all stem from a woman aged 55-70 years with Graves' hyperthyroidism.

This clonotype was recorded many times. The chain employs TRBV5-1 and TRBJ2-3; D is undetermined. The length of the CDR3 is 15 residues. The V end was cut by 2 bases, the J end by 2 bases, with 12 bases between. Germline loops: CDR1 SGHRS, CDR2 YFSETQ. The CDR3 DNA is TGCGCCAGCAGCTTAACACCCGTAGCCACAGATACGCAGTATTTT. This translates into CASSLTPVATDTQYF.

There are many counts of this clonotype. In DNA, the CDR3 is TGTGCCAGCAGCTCCGCAGAGACCCAGTACTTC. This gives the protein CASSSAETQYF. This chain uses TRBV11-2 with TRBJ2-5; no firm D call. Germline assignment: CDR1 SGHAT and CDR2 FQNNGV. The CDR3 has 11 residues. V was clipped by 4 bases and J by 4 bases, with 4 bases between them.

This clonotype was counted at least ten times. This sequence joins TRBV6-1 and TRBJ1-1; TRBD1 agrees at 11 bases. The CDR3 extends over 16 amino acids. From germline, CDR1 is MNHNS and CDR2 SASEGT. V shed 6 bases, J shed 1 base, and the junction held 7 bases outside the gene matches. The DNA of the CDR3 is TGTGCCAGCAGCCACGGACAGGGGGCGACGAACACTGAAGCTTTCTTT. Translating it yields CASSHGQGATNTEAFF.

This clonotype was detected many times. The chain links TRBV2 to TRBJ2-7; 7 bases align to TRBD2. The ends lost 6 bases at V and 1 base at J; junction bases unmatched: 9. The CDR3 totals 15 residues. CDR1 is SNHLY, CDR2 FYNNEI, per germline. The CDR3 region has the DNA TGTGCCAGCAGCTTAGATTGGGGGGGGTCCTACGAGCAGTACTTC. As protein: CASSLDWGGSYEQYF.

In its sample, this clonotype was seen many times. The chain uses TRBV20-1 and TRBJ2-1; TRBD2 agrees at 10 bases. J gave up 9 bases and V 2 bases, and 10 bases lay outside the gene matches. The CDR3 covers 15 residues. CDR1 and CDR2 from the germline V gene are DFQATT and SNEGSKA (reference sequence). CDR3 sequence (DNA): TGCAGTGCTAGATGGTCTAGCGGGAGTTTGGGTGAGCAGTTCTTC. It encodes CSARWSSGSLGEQFF.

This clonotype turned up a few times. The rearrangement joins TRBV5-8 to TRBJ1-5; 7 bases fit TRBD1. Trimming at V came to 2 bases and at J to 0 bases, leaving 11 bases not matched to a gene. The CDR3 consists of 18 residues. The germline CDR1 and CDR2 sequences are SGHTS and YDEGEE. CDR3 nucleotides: TGTGCCAGCAGCTTCTCAACAGGGGCCGCCCCTAGCAATCAGCCCCAGCATTTT. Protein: CASSFSTGAAPSNQPQHF.

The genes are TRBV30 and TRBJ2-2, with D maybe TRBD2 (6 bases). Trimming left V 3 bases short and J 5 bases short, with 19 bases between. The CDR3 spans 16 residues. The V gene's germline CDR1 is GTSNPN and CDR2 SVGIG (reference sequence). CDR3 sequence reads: CAWSTLPGVDTGELFF. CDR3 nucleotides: TGTGCCTGGAGCACACTACCGGGAGTGGATACCGGGGAGCTGTTTTTT.

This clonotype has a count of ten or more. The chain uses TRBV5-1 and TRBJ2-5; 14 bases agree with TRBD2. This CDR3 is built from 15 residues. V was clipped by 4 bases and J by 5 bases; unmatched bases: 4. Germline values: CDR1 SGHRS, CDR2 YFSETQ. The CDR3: CASSNGTSGSETQYF. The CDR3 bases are TGCGCCAGCAGCAACGGGACTAGCGGGAGTGAGACCCAGTACTTC.

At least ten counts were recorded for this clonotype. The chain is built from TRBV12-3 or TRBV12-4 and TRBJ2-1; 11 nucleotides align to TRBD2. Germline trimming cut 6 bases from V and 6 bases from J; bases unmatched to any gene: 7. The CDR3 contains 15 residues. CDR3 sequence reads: CASRQGSGRGNEQFF. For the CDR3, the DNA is TGTGCCAGCAGACAAGGTAGCGGGAGGGGCAATGAGCAGTTCTTC.

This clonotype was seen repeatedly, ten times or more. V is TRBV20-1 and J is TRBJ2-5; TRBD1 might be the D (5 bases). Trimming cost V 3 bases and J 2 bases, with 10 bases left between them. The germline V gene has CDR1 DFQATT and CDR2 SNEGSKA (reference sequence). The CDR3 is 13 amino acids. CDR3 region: CSASTQGQETQYF. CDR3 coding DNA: TGCAGTGCTAGTACCCAGGGACAAGAGACCCAGTACTTC.

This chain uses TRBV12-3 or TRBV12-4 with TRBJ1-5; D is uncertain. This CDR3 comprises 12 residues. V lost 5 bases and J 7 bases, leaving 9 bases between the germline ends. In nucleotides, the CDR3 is TGTGCCAGCAGTCACTATGACCAGCCCCAGCATTTT. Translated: CASSHYDQPQHF.